The 26 T cell receptor beta chains presented below share a single source sample, sequenced in a study of regulatory T cells in long-lasting Graves disease. According to the study, TCR beta libraries were built with iRepertoire HTBI primers and CDR3-region Arm-PCR. TCRdb independently ran MiXCR on the multiplex PCR reads; one entry per CDR3 protein. The sample has 400,000 to 550,000 distinct CDR3 sequences, approximately 16% seen once. Time point given: newly diagnosed GD, antithyroid drugs for less than 3 months. From PBMCs, RNA was extracted and then used to make the TCR library. The same data also went into a second study, on T cells in Graves' hyperthyroidism and ophthalmopathy.

The starting material was peripheral blood mononuclear cells (PBMCs), obtained at new diagnosis, from a patient treated with antithyroid drugs. Every receptor here comes from a woman between 18 and 30 years old with Graves disease.

Many counts were recorded for this clonotype. This sequence joins TRBV28 and TRBJ1-5; weak D call: TRBD1 (6 bases). V lost 6 bases and J lost 2, with 14 bases in between. This CDR3 spans 15 amino acids. The V gene's germline CDR1 is MDHEN and CDR2 SYDVKM. The CDR3 DNA follows: TGTGCCAGCAGCCCAAGGGGGGCGGGCAATCAGCCCCAGCATTTT. Its protein product is CASSPRGAGNQPQHF. Drawing the rest from reference TRBV28 and TRBJ1-5, the complete variable domain is DVKVTQSSRYLVKRTGEKVFLECVQDMDHENMFWYRQDPGLGLRLIYFSYDVKMKEKGDIPEGYSVSREKKERFSLILESASTNQTSMYLCASSPRGAGNQPQHFGDGTRLSIL.

This clonotype was counted ten times or more. DNA of the CDR3: TGTGCCAGCAGCCCCGACAGGGGCTATCAGCCCCAGCATTTT. It translates to CASSPDRGYQPQHF. This sequence joins TRBV12-3 or TRBV12-4 and TRBJ1-5, with 8 positions matching TRBD1. J gave up 5 bases and V 6 bases, and 6 bases lay outside the gene matches. This CDR3 is 14 amino acids long.

This clonotype has ten or more counts. The chain combines TRBV30 with TRBJ2-2; TRBD1 agrees at 9 bases. There are 14 residues in the CDR3. Germline V gene lookup returns CDR1 GTSNPN and CDR2 SVGIG (reference sequence). The junction had 4 bases not matched to a gene; V was cut back by 3 bases and J by 5 bases. Here the CDR3 reads CAWSPGTGTGELFF. CDR3 in DNA: TGTGCCTGGAGCCCCGGGACAGGGACCGGGGAGCTGTTTTTT.

This clonotype was detected a few times. V and J are TRBV9 and TRBJ2-2; no reliable D call. V was cut by 3 bases and J by 2 bases, with 8 bases left in between. This CDR3 has 14 amino acids. From germline, CDR1 is SGDLS and CDR2 YYNGEE. The CDR3 loop reads CASSARQNTGELFF. The CDR3 bases are TGTGCCAGCAGCGCAAGACAAAACACCGGGGAGCTGTTTTTT.

This clonotype showed up many times. V is TRBV6-1 and J is TRBJ2-1; D is unresolved. The CDR3 contains 16 residues. Trimming stripped 5 bases from V and 0 bases from J, with 14 bases between. Germline loops: CDR1 MNHNS, CDR2 SASEGT. The DNA of the CDR3 is TGTGCCAGCAGTCCAGACTTTTCGAGCTCCTACAATGAGCAGTTCTTC. This codes for CASSPDFSSSYNEQFF.

This clonotype was seen repeatedly, ten times or more. This chain links TRBV20-1 with TRBJ2-2; 10 bases align to TRBD1. The junction had 6 bases not matched to a gene; V was cut back by 2 bases and J by 3 bases. Germline V gives CDR1 DFQATT, CDR2 SNEGSKA (reference sequence). The CDR3 is made up of 16 amino acids. The CDR3 bases are TGCAGTGCTAGAAGACCGACAGGGGGCGACACCGGGGAGCTGTTTTTT. The encoded protein is CSARRPTGGDTGELFF.

The table lists this clonotype with many counts. V usage is TRBV7-9 and J usage is TRBJ2-1; D is perhaps TRBD1 (6 bases). Germline V gives CDR1 SEHNR, CDR2 FQNEAQ (reference sequence). The CDR3 is made up of 14 amino acids. Trimming shortened V by 5 bases and J by 0 bases, and 8 bases separated the two germline ends. The CDR3 loop reads CASSPDSSYNEQFF. DNA of the CDR3: TGTGCCAGCAGCCCGGACAGCTCCTACAATGAGCAGTTCTTC.

This clonotype was observed at least ten times. The rearrangement joins TRBV6-1 to TRBJ2-1, with TRBD2 identical over 12 bases. Per germline, CDR1 MNHNS and CDR2 SASEGT. The CDR3 runs 13 residues. The ends lost 6 bases at V and 12 bases at J; junction bases unmatched: 6. CDR3 loop: CASRSSGRAMQFF. The DNA for the CDR3 is TGTGCCAGCAGATCTAGCGGGAGGGCCATGCAGTTCTTC.

The genes are TRBV20-1 and TRBJ2-5, with 12 positions matching TRBD2. The CDR3 consists of 16 residues. CDR1 DFQATT and CDR2 SNEGSKA come from the germline V gene (reference sequence). V gave up 4 bases and J gave up 5 bases; unmatched junction bases: 11. CDR3 residues: CSAKPGLAGTAETQYF. In nucleotides, the CDR3 is TGCAGTGCTAAGCCTGGACTAGCGGGAACAGCGGAGACCCAGTACTTC.

This clonotype has more than one count but fewer than ten. The chain uses TRBV28 and TRBJ2-4; 7 bases align to TRBD2. Trimming removed 5 bases from V and 6 bases from J; junction bases left unmatched: 13. The germline V gene encodes CDR1 MDHEN and CDR2 SYDVKM. The CDR3 is 16 residues long. The CDR3 nucleotides read TGTGCCAGCAGTCAGAGCGGGACTGTGGGTGGAAACATTCAGTACTTC. Translation gives CASSQSGTVGGNIQYF.

V usage is TRBV7-9 and J usage is TRBJ2-7, with TRBD2 identical over 14 bases. CDR1 SEHNR and CDR2 FQNEAQ come from the germline V gene (reference sequence). The CDR3 sequence is 16 residues long. J lost 9 bases, V lost 3 bases, and 10 bases had no gene match. This chain's CDR3 is CASSLTSGLAGVSQYF. DNA of the CDR3: TGTGCCAGCAGCTTGACGTCGGGACTAGCGGGAGTTTCGCAGTACTTC. The variable domain in full, with the rest retrieved from reference TRBV7-9 and TRBJ2-7, is DTGVSQNPRHKITKRGQNVTFRCDPISEHNRLYWYRQTLGQGPEFLTYFQNEAQLEKSRLLSDRFSAERPKGSFSTLEIQRTEQGDSAMYLCASSLTSGLAGVSQYFGPGTRLTVT.

The J gene is TRBJ1-3, the V gene TRBV15; tentatively, D is TRBD1 (5 bases). Germline CDR1 is LNHNV and CDR2 is YYDKDF (reference sequence). This CDR3 has 15 amino acids. Trimming removed 0 bases from V and 6 bases from J, with 12 bases in between. The CDR3 sequence is CATSRDFGTANTIYF. CDR3 coding DNA: TGTGCCACCAGCAGAGATTTCGGGACTGCAAACACCATATATTTT.

Many counts were recorded for this clonotype. The V gene is TRBV7-6, the J gene TRBJ2-3; D ambiguous. The CDR3 is made up of 15 amino acids. Per germline, CDR1 SGHVS and CDR2 FNYEAQ. Between the trimmed V and J ends, which lost 1 base and 0 bases, there was a span of 8 bases. CDR3 nucleotides: TGTGCCAGCAGCTTAGAAACTTCTAGCACAGATACGCAGTATTTT. Translation gives CASSLETSSTDTQYF. Full variable domain (rest looked up from reference TRBV7-6 and TRBJ2-3): GAGVSQSPRYKVTKRGQDVALRCDPISGHVSLYWYRQALGQGPEFLTYFNYEAQQDKSGLPNDRFSAERPEGSISTLTIQRTEQRDSAMYRCASSLETSSTDTQYFGPGTRLTVL.

The table lists this clonotype with many counts. The chain couples TRBV13 to TRBJ2-3, with TRBD1 identical over 7 bases. This CDR3 is 15 amino acids long. J was trimmed by 2 bases and V by 5 bases; bases with no gene match: 7. Germline assignment: CDR1 PRHDT and CDR2 FYEKMQ (reference sequence). CDR3 DNA sequence: TGTGCCAGCAGCAAAGGACAGGACCTCACAGATACGCAGTATTTT. Its translation is CASSKGQDLTDTQYF.

This clonotype was counted ten times or more. This chain connects TRBV2 to TRBJ1-5; no reliable D call. The germline V gene has CDR1 SNHLY and CDR2 FYNNEI. Trimming took 4 bases from V and 3 from J, leaving 10 bases between them. CDR3 size: 14 residues. This CDR3 is CASSVRRNNQPQHF. The CDR3 DNA is TGTGCCAGCAGTGTACGGCGGAACAATCAGCCCCAGCATTTT.

The V call is TRBV6-1, the J call TRBJ2-7; 8 bases are shared with TRBD2. V trimming: 6 bases; J trimming: 5 bases; junction bases outside the gene matches: 9. CDR1 is MNHNS, CDR2 SASEGT, per germline. The CDR3 consists of 14 residues. The DNA for the CDR3 is TGTGCCAGCAGAGTAAGCGGGAGTACCGACGAGCAGTACTTC. It encodes CASRVSGSTDEQYF.

With regard to this clonotype: A clone one base away is much larger, so this may be a read error. The chain joins TRBV28 to TRBJ2-7, with D hard to call. Germline-derived CDR1 and CDR2 are MDHEN and SYDVKM. This CDR3 is 11 amino acids long. The V end was cut by 2 bases, the J end by 6 bases, with 5 bases between. The CDR3 is CASSLPLEQYF. The CDR3 nucleotides read TGTGCCAGCAGTTTACCACTCGAGCAGTACTTC.

This clonotype was seen many times. The chain couples TRBV2 to TRBJ1-2, with no clear D. Per the germline V gene, CDR1 is SNHLY and CDR2 is FYNNEI. This CDR3 has 13 amino acids. The CDR3 bases are TGTGCACTTCTGGCACTAGCTAACTATGGCTACACCTTC. Protein sequence: CALLALANYGYTF.

This clonotype turned up a few times. The genes are TRBV24-1 and TRBJ2-2; TRBD2 matches at 14 bases. Germline CDR1 and CDR2: KGHDR and SFDVKD. V lost 0 bases to trimming and J lost 2 bases; unmatched junction nucleotides: 4. This CDR3 has 19 amino acids. The CDR3 loop is CATSDLQGLAGANTGELFF. CDR3 bases: TGTGCCACCAGTGATTTGCAGGGACTAGCGGGAGCTAACACCGGGGAGCTGTTTTTT.

This clonotype was found many times. This chain uses TRBV30 with TRBJ1-2, with a tentative D call TRBD1 (6 bases). The CDR3 length is 13 residues. CDR1 is GTSNPN and CDR2 is SVGIG in the germline V gene (reference sequence). With 4 bases removed from V and 5 bases from J, the gap between germline ends came to 14 bases. The CDR3 DNA follows: TGTGCCTGGATTAAGGGGGGAGGGTATGGCTACACCTTC. Its translation is CAWIKGGGYGYTF.

The table lists this clonotype with many counts. The chain employs TRBV5-1 and TRBJ1-1, with 10 bases aligning to TRBD1. Germline values: CDR1 SGHRS, CDR2 YFSETQ. The CDR3 totals 16 residues. V was clipped by 0 bases and J by 3 bases; unmatched bases: 5. CDR3 DNA: TGCGCCAGCAGCTTGGTGACAGGGGGCGCCGACACTGAAGCTTTCTTT. As protein: CASSLVTGGADTEAFF.

Only a few counts were recorded for this clonotype. The chain couples TRBV5-5 to TRBJ2-5; weak D call: TRBD2 (5 bases). V lost 4 bases, J lost 5 bases, and 18 bases lay in between. CDR1 and CDR2 (germline): SGHKS, YYEKEE (reference sequence). This CDR3 comprises 15 residues. The CDR3 DNA follows: TGTGCCAGCAGCACGTTGACGGCGGGTTTGGAGACCCAGTACTTC. It translates to CASSTLTAGLETQYF. The full variable domain, with the rest looked up from reference TRBV5-5 and TRBJ2-5, is DAGVTQSPTHLIKTRGQQVTLRCSPISGHKSVSWYQQVLGQGPQFIFQYYEKEERGRGNFPDRFSARQFPNYSSELNVNALLLGDSALYLCASSTLTAGLETQYFGPGTRLLVL.

The sample holds many counts of this clonotype. The V gene is TRBV12-3 or TRBV12-4, the J gene TRBJ1-5, with 12 positions matching TRBD1. There are 14 residues in the CDR3. With V trimmed by 4 bases and J by 5 bases, 0 bases remained unmatched. The CDR3 nucleotides read TGTGCCAGCAGTTGGGACAGGGGGCATCAGCCCCAGCATTTT. Translation gives CASSWDRGHQPQHF.

This clonotype occurred a few times. This rearrangement joins TRBV20-1 to TRBJ2-1; D is possibly TRBD1 or TRBD2 (5 bases each). The CDR3 sequence is 15 residues long. Trimming removed 3 bases at V and 3 bases at J, with 15 bases between. Germline V CDR1 and CDR2: DFQATT, SNEGSKA (reference sequence). The chain's CDR3 is CSARDSGTIYNEQFF. The DNA for the CDR3 is TGCAGTGCTAGGGATTCCGGGACCATCTACAATGAGCAGTTCTTC.

This sequence joins TRBV15 and TRBJ2-1, with TRBD2 matching 10 bases. With V trimmed by 5 bases and J by 4 bases, 8 bases remained unmatched. CDR3 size: 16 residues. Looked up from germline, CDR1 is LNHNV and CDR2 is YYDKDF (reference sequence). This chain's CDR3 is CATSSLLAGRYNEQFF. CDR3 nucleotide sequence: TGTGCCACCAGCTCACTACTAGCGGGACGTTACAATGAGCAGTTCTTC.

This chain connects TRBV18 to TRBJ2-6, with D maybe TRBD1 (6 bases). This CDR3 contains 16 residues. V gave up 2 bases and J gave up 2 bases, with 10 bases separating them. The germline V gene has CDR1 KGHSH and CDR2 LQKENI. In DNA, the CDR3 is TGTGCCAGCTCACCATCGAACAGGGCTGGGGCCAACGTCCTGACTTTC. Its translation is CASSPSNRAGANVLTF.